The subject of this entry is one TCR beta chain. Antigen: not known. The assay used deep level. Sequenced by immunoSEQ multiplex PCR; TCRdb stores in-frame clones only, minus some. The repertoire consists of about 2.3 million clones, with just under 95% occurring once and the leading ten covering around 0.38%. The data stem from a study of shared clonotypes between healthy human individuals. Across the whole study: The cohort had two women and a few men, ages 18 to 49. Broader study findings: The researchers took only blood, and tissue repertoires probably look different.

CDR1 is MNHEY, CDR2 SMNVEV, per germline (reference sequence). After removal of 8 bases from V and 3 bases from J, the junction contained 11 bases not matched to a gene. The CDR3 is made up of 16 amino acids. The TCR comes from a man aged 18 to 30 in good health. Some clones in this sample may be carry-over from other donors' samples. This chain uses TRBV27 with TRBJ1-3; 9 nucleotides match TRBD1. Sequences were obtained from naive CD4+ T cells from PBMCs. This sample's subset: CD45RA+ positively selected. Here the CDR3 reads CASSPTGQGFGNTIYF. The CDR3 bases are TGTGCCAGCTCCCCTACAGGACAGGGGTTTGGAAACACCATATATTTT.